The 12 T cell receptor beta chains presented below share a single source sample, sequenced in a study of post-analysis software for immune sequencing data. Their antigen targets remain unknown. Unique molecular identifiers were built into the TCR beta cDNA libraries. TCRdb reanalysed the PCR reads using MiXCR and keeps one entry per CDR3 protein. The sample has 700,000 to 800,000 distinct CDR3 sequences, approximately 30% seen once. Study-level points and caveats: TRBV5-6, TRBV5-1 and TRBV20-1 belonged to a set of about five TRBV segments that were more frequent in patients than controls.

The specimen was blood. Source of these receptors: a girl aged 10-17 years with multiple sclerosis.

This clonotype showed up just a few times. The chain carries TRBV20-1 and TRBJ1-1; 9 bases are shared with TRBD1. V was clipped by 5 bases and J by 1 base; unmatched bases: 11. Germline CDR1 DFQATT, CDR2 SNEGSKA (reference sequence). The CDR3 sequence is 16 residues long. The CDR3: CSALLPRDRANTEAFF. CDR3 bases: TGCAGTGCTCTCCTACCGCGGGACAGGGCGAACACTGAAGCTTTCTTT.

This chain uses TRBV20-1 with TRBJ2-5; no definite D call. V gave up 6 bases and J gave up 2 bases, with 4 bases separating them. The CDR3 is 10 amino acids. Germline values: CDR1 DFQATT, CDR2 SNEGSKA (reference sequence). The CDR3 region is CSAQQETQYF. In nucleotides, the CDR3 is TGCAGTGCGCAACAAGAGACCCAGTACTTC.

This clonotype has at least ten counts. CDR3 region: CSVRAGAYEQYF. The CDR3 DNA follows: TGCAGCGTTCGGGCAGGGGCCTACGAGCAGTACTTC. The rearrangement uses TRBV29-1 and TRBJ2-7, with a tentative D call TRBD1 (6 bases). Deletions cut 5 bases from V and 2 bases from J, with 10 bases between. This CDR3 has 12 amino acids. The germline gives CDR1 SQVTM, CDR2 ANQGSEA.

This clonotype was observed a handful of times. The CDR3 sequence is CASSFGTSGYQETQYF. DNA for the CDR3: TGCGCCAGCAGCTTTGGGACTAGCGGATACCAAGAGACCCAGTACTTC. The V call is TRBV5-1, the J call TRBJ2-5; 11 nucleotides agree with TRBD2. Germline CDR1 SGHRS, CDR2 YFSETQ. The CDR3 loop spans 16 amino acids. V shed 2 bases and J 0 bases; nucleotides not matched to a gene: 3.

CDR3 sequence: CASSRFNVKAETQYF. As DNA, the CDR3 is TGTGCCAGCAGCCGGTTTAATGTTAAGGCGGAGACCCAGTACTTC. This chain connects TRBV3-1 to TRBJ2-5; D is ambiguous. This CDR3 is 15 amino acids long. Looked up from germline, CDR1 is LGHDT and CDR2 is YNNKEL (reference sequence). V was cut by 4 bases and J by 5 bases, with 17 bases left in between.

In this sample, this clonotype turned up a few times. J is TRBJ2-4 and V is TRBV2; D not resolved. V was cut by 8 bases and J by 0 bases, with 8 bases left in between. The CDR3 loop spans 13 amino acids. The V gene's germline CDR1 is SNHLY and CDR2 FYNNEI. This chain's CDR3 is CASFGLAKNIQYF. CDR3 DNA sequence: TGTGCCAGCTTCGGTTTAGCCAAAAACATTCAGTACTTC. Full variable domain (rest looked up from reference TRBV2 and TRBJ2-4): EPEVTQTPSHQVTQMGQEVILRCVPISNHLYFYWYRQILGQKVEFLVSFYNNEISEKSEIFDDQFSVERPDGSNFTLKIRSTKLEDSAMYFCASFGLAKNIQYFGAGTRLSVL.

This clonotype has only a few counts. The chain has TRBV20-1 and TRBJ2-3, with 8 positions matching TRBD1. With V trimmed by 5 bases and J by 2 bases, 6 bases remained unmatched. The CDR3 runs to 14 residues. CDR1 is DFQATT and CDR2 is SNEGSKA in the germline V gene (reference sequence). DNA for the CDR3: TGCAGTGCTTCCCGGACAGGGAACACAGATACGCAGTATTTT. Translated, it gives CSASRTGNTDTQYF.

With respect to this clonotype: A much larger clone differs from this one at a single base, so this may be a read error. The chain combines TRBV7-2 with TRBJ2-1; possibly TRBD2 for D (6 bases). The J call may be faulty, since TRBJ2-7 better matches the DNA end. Per germline, CDR1 SGHTA and CDR2 FQGNSA. The CDR3 is made up of 16 amino acids. CDR3 in DNA: TGTGCCAGCAGCTTAGCGCTAGCGAGCTCCTACAATGAGCAGTACTTC. Translating it yields CASSLALASSYNEQYF.

This sequence joins TRBV5-1 and TRBJ2-1, with D tentatively TRBD2 (6 bases). This CDR3 is built from 15 residues. Germline CDR1 is SGHRS and CDR2 is YFSETQ. V was pared by 4 bases and J by 2 bases, with 13 bases between. Here the CDR3 DNA reads TGCGCCAGCAGCCCATATAGCGGAACCTACAATGAGCAGTTCTTC. Translated, it gives CASSPYSGTYNEQFF. Full variable domain (rest looked up from reference TRBV5-1 and TRBJ2-1): KAGVTQTPRYLIKTRGQQVTLSCSPISGHRSVSWYQQTPGQGLQFLFEYFSETQRNKGNFPGRFSGRQFSNSRSEMNVSTLELGDSALYLCASSPYSGTYNEQFFGPGTRLTVL.

CDR3 region: CASSPPDREQYF. CDR3 bases: TGTGCCAGCTCACCACCGGACAGGGAGCAGTACTTC. The chain carries TRBV18 and TRBJ2-7; 7 nucleotides align to TRBD1. Per the germline V gene, CDR1 is KGHSH and CDR2 is LQKENI. This CDR3 is 12 amino acids long. Trimming at V came to 0 bases and at J to 7 bases, leaving 0 bases not matched to a gene.

This clonotype has a handful of counts. This chain uses TRBV7-9 with TRBJ1-6, with 7 positions matching TRBD1. CDR1 SEHNR and CDR2 FQNEAQ come from the germline V gene (reference sequence). V shed 4 bases and J 7 bases; nucleotides not matched to a gene: 7. This CDR3 is 15 amino acids long. CDR3 amino acids: CASSYQTGRNSPLHF. CDR3 bases: TGTGCCAGCAGCTACCAGACAGGGAGGAATTCACCCCTCCACTTT.

J is TRBJ1-1 and V is TRBV14; 7 bases are shared with TRBD1. The CDR3 spans 15 residues. Germline CDR1 is SGHDN and CDR2 is FVKESK. V lost 3 bases and J lost 1; bases outside the gene matches: 5. The CDR3 protein is CASSQRTGSNTEAFF. CDR3 DNA: TGTGCCAGCAGCCAGAGGACAGGATCGAACACTGAAGCTTTCTTT.